The clone carrying this T cell receptor beta chain was counted ten times or more. Its cognate antigen is unknown. CDR3 size: 15 residues. Unmatched junction bases numbered 5, after V lost 6 bases and J lost 1 base. CDR1 LGHDT and CDR2 YNNKEL come from the germline V gene (reference sequence). The source of the sample is a study of T cells after yellow fever vaccination. The overall study: Low-cell-number fractions were prepared with SMART-Seq v4 Ultra Low Input.

One entry per CDR3 protein results from TCRdb running MiXCR on the 5' RACE reads. The sample records 95,000 to 150,000 distinct CDR3 sequences, 6.5% to 8% being singletons. Whole-study results and caveats: Clones that expanded after primary vaccination mostly reappeared after the booster (over 95% CD4, roughly 87% CD8). Although most clonotypes did not, a small share appeared in both CD4 and CD8 compartments. Repertoires sorted by FACS could include abundant clonotypes that are contaminants from the bulk population.

The V call is TRBV3-1, the J call TRBJ2-3; 9 positions agree with TRBD1. The clonotype was recovered from a man between 18 and 29 years old who received the YFV17D yellow fever vaccine. Sequences were derived from CD4+ T cells sorted from PBMCs, sampled more than 8 days after the first yellow fever vaccination. The CDR3 spells CASRGQGLGTDTQYF. As DNA, the CDR3 is TGTGCCAGCAGGGGACAGGGCCTTGGCACAGATACGCAGTATTTT.